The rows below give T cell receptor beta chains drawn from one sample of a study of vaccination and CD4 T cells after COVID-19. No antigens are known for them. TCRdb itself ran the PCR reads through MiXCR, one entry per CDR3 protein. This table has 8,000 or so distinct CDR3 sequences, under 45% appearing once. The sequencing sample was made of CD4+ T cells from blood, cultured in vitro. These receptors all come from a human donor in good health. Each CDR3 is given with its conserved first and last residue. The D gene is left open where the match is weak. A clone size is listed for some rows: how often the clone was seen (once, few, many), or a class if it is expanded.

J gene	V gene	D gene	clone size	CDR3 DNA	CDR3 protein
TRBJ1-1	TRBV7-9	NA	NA	TGTGCCAGCAGTATACAAAGGGGCGTAGGTGGCACTGAAGCTTTCTTT	CASSIQRGVGGTEAFF
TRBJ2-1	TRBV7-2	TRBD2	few	TGTGCCAGCAGCTTAGAGGGGACTAGCGGGAGGTTCTACAATGAGCAGTTCTTC	CASSLEGTSGRFYNEQFF
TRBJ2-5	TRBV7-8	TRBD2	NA	TGTGCCAGCAGCGCGGGGGAACTAGCGGGGGGGCCCCAAGAGACCCAGTACTTC	CASSAGELAGGPQETQYF
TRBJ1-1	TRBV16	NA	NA	TGTGCCAGCAGCCAATCTTCCAGTCGCCTTACACAAGCTTTCTTT	CASSQSSSRLTQAFF
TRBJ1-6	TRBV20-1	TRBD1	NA	TGCAGTGCCACCCCGGGACAGGGCGGGTCACCCCTCCACTTT	CSATPGQGGSPLHF
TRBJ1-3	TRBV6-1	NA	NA	TGTGCCAGCACCCCGACCTGGATGGGCGGAAACACCATATATTTT	CASTPTWMGGNTIYF
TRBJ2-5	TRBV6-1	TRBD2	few	TGTGCCAGCAGCCAGAAGGTTGCTAGCGGGAGCCAAGAGACCCAGTACTTC	CASSQKVASGSQETQYF
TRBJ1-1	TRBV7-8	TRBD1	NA	TGTGCCAGCAGCTCCTTGGACAGGGCCGGTGAAGCTTTCTTT	CASSSLDRAGEAFF
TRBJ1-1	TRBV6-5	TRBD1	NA	TGTGCCAGCAGGTACGGACAGGGGGGCACTGAAGCTTTCTTT	CASRYGQGGTEAFF
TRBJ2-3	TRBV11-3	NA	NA	TGTGCCAGCAGCCAAGGGACCTCTGGCACAGATACGCAGTATTTT	CASSQGTSGTDTQYF
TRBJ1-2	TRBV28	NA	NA	TGTGCCAGCAGATCACCTACTAACTATGGCTACACCTTC	CASRSPTNYGYTF
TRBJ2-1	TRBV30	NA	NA	TGTGCCTGGAGGGGACACCTACGAAATGAGCAGTTCTTC	CAWRGHLRNEQFF
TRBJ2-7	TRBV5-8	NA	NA	TGTGCCAGCAGTAGAAGGATTCAAACCGAGCAGTACTTC	CASSRRIQTEQYF
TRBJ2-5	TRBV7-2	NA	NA	TGTGCCAGCAGCTTAGGCTCGAGGGAGACCCAGTACTTC	CASSLGSRETQYF
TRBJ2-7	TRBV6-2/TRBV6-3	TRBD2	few	TGTGCCAGCAGGGGACTAGTTTACGAGCAGTACTTC	CASRGLVYEQYF
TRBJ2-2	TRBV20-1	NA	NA	TGCAGTGCTAGACCCCTCACCAACACCGGGGAGCTGTTTTTT	CSARPLTNTGELFF